This entry describes one T cell receptor (beta chain). Its specificity is unknown. Sequencing was performed with immunoSEQ multiplex PCR; in TCRdb, only in-frame clones are kept and a portion is missing. This table holds about 55,000 clones, around four fifths found once. Germline loops: CDR1 LGHNA, CDR2 YSLEER. The CDR3 has 13 residues. Trimming pared 5 bases from V and 4 bases from J, leaving 11 bases between. Time point reported: week 35, safety follow-up. What each vaccine dose contained was 300 ug of mutant IDH1 20-mer peptide, accompanied by topical imiquimod. These data are taken from a study of a mutant IDH1 vaccine in newly diagnosed glioma. Study-wide background: Patients received vaccination from 4-6 weeks after radiotherapy alone, or with temozolomide cycles. Patients' prior therapy spanned radiotherapy, temozolomide, or both; most underwent both. Held at week 35, visit V12 was the safety follow-up, and visit V13 followed at week 47. Males made up 62.5% and females about 38% of treated patients, whose mean age was about 41 years.

This TCR derives from a woman between 18 and 29 years old with glioma. V gene TRBV4-3 combines with J gene TRBJ1-2; unclear D gene. The source was PBMCs, collected from a glioma patient whose treatment included an IDH1 peptide vaccine. The CDR3 is CASSTLGIYGYTF. DNA of the CDR3: TGCGCCAGCAGCACCCTAGGAATCTATGGCTACACCTTC.